The source of this T cell receptor (beta chain) is a study of control samples from healthy donors and cancer patients. The table came from immunoSEQ multiplex PCR; TCRdb's copy has only in-frame clones and leaves some out. The sample has 75,000 to 80,000 clones; about nine tenths are singletons. CDR1 is SGHVS, CDR2 FNYEAQ, per germline. The V and J ends lost 3 bases and 3 bases, in that order; junction bases with no gene match: 9. This CDR3 is built from 16 residues. The sequence was obtained from a woman between 50 and 59 years old with colorectal cancer. V is TRBV7-6 and J is TRBJ1-2; 8 bases line up with TRBD1. Sequenced material: PBMCs. CDR3 loop: CASSFDPGGADYGYTF. In DNA form, the CDR3 reads TGTGCCAGCAGCTTTGACCCAGGGGGCGCTGACTATGGCTACACCTTC.